Below are 27 T cell receptor beta chains sequenced from a single sample in a study of T cell repertoires in cytomegalovirus infection. TCRdb itself ran the reads through MiXCR, one entry per CDR3 protein. The table records some 400,000 distinct CDR3 sequences, around a sixth of them present only once. Sequencing input: PBMCs. These TCRs come from a human donor in good health (CMV status not recorded). Some clones in this sample may be carry-over from other donors' samples.

CDR3 loop: CASAVTLYEQYF. For the CDR3, the DNA is TGTGCCAGCGCGGTAACCCTCTACGAGCAGTACTTC. This sequence joins TRBV7-2 and TRBJ2-7; D is unclear. Germline CDR1 and CDR2: SGHTA and FQGNSA. Trimming took 8 bases from V and 3 from J, leaving 11 bases between them. The CDR3 extends over 12 amino acids.

This clonotype was detected a few times. This sequence joins TRBV6-6 and TRBJ1-2; possible D gene TRBD1, 5 bases. The germline V and J ends were trimmed by 3 bases and 3 bases, with 14 bases remaining between them. Germline V lookup: CDR1 MNHNY, CDR2 SVGAGI (reference sequence). CDR3 length equals 15 residues. The DNA of the CDR3 is TGTGCCAGCAGTTATCACGGCAGGGAACACTATGGCTACACCTTC. This sequence encodes CASSYHGREHYGYTF.

This clonotype was seen a few times. This chain links TRBV19 with TRBJ2-5; tentatively, D is TRBD1 (5 bases). Germline V gene data show CDR1 as LNHDA and CDR2 as SQIVND (reference sequence). The CDR3 covers 14 residues. Trimming removed 3 bases from V and 1 base from J, with 9 bases in between. The CDR3 spells CASSISRVQETQYF. CDR3 DNA: TGTGCCAGTAGTATTTCCAGGGTCCAAGAGACCCAGTACTTC.

The rearrangement joins TRBV30 to TRBJ2-1; D possibly corresponds to TRBD2 (6 bases). Between the trimmed V and J ends, which lost 4 bases and 7 bases, there was a span of 14 bases. The CDR3 runs 13 residues. CDR1 GTSNPN and CDR2 SVGIG come from the germline V gene (reference sequence). CDR3 in DNA: TGTGCCTGGACCCCCGGGACTCATAATGAGCAGTTCTTC. It translates to CAWTPGTHNEQFF.

This sequence joins TRBV19 and TRBJ2-5; TRBD1 aligns across 10 bases. The trim removed 4 bases at V and 6 bases at J, leaving 5 bases unmatched. The germline gives CDR1 LNHDA, CDR2 SQIVND (reference sequence). The CDR3 sequence is 14 residues long. Here the CDR3 reads CASSKGQGVKTQYF. The CDR3 region has the DNA TGTGCCAGTAGTAAAGGACAGGGGGTGAAGACCCAGTACTTC. The complete variable domain, with remaining parts taken from reference TRBV19 and TRBJ2-5, reads DGGITQSPKYLFRKEGQNVTLSCEQNLNHDAMYWYRQDPGQGLRLIYYSQIVNDFQKGDIAEGYSVSREKKESFPLTVTSAQKNPTAFYLCASSKGQGVKTQYFGPGTRLLVL.

This clonotype was seen ten or more times. The chain uses TRBV6-1 and TRBJ2-7; possible D gene TRBD1, 6 bases. Trimming removed 6 bases at V and 6 bases at J, with 15 bases between. CDR1 and CDR2 from the germline V gene are MNHNS and SASEGT. The CDR3 covers 13 residues. CDR3 amino acids: CASRANTGPEQYF. Written as DNA, the CDR3 is TGTGCCAGCAGGGCGAATACAGGGCCCGAGCAGTACTTC.

V is TRBV15 and J is TRBJ2-1; maybe TRBD2 (5 bases). V lost 0 bases to trimming and J lost 8 bases, with 14 bases between them. Germline CDR1 LNHNV, CDR2 YYDKDF (reference sequence). CDR3 length: 15 residues. The chain's CDR3 is CATSRDRPPGDEQFF. Written as DNA, the CDR3 is TGTGCCACCAGCAGAGATCGACCCCCCGGGGATGAGCAGTTCTTC.

The chain recombines TRBV12-3 or TRBV12-4 with TRBJ2-7, with 10 bases lining up with TRBD2. This CDR3 region has 20 residues. V was pared by 7 bases and J by 5 bases, with 26 bases of the junction left unmatched. The CDR3 DNA reads as TGTGCCAGCACCGACTGGACGGGAGGACTGAGCGGGAGGGCCCTCCACGAGCAGTACTTC. It encodes CASTDWTGGLSGRALHEQYF.

This clonotype was seen at least ten times. This sequence joins TRBV11-2 and TRBJ2-5; D is undetermined. The V end lost 5 bases, the J end lost 1 base, and 14 bases lay between the germline ends. From germline, CDR1 is SGHAT and CDR2 FQNNGV. The CDR3 totals 15 residues. CDR3 bases: TGTGCCAGCAGCCCGCAGTGGCGGACCCAAGAGACCCAGTACTTC. Translated, it gives CASSPQWRTQETQYF.

The J gene is TRBJ2-1, the V gene TRBV6-2 or TRBV6-3, with TRBD2 matching over 16 bases. Germline V gene data show CDR1 as MNHEY and CDR2 as SVGEGT. V gave up 5 bases and J gave up 1 base; unmatched junction bases: 8. CDR3 size: 19 residues. CDR3 DNA sequence: TGTGCCAGCAGTACATCGGGACTAGCGGGAGGGATTTCCTACAATGAGCAGTTCTTC. Amino acid sequence: CASSTSGLAGGISYNEQFF.

The rearrangement uses TRBV12-3 or TRBV12-4 and TRBJ2-3, with a tentative D call TRBD1 (5 bases). V dropped 5 bases and J dropped 4 bases, with 22 bases sitting between them. The CDR3 runs to 17 residues. The chain's CDR3 is CASSAPSQGQKADTQYF. CDR3 in DNA: TGTGCCAGCAGTGCCCCAAGTCAGGGCCAAAAGGCAGATACGCAGTATTTT.

This clonotype showed up many times. The J gene is TRBJ1-4, the V gene TRBV7-6; TRBD1 might be the D (5 bases). The CDR3 is made up of 13 amino acids. Trimming stripped 5 bases from V and 5 bases from J, with 9 bases between. Germline assignment: CDR1 SGHVS and CDR2 FNYEAQ. In nucleotides, the CDR3 is TGTGCCAGCAGCCGGACATCAAATGAAAAACTGTTTTTT. It specifies CASSRTSNEKLFF. Full variable domain (outside the CDR3, taken from reference TRBV7-6 and TRBJ1-4): GAGVSQSPRYKVTKRGQDVALRCDPISGHVSLYWYRQALGQGPEFLTYFNYEAQQDKSGLPNDRFSAERPEGSISTLTIQRTEQRDSAMYRCASSRTSNEKLFFGSGTQLSVL.

CDR3 nucleotide sequence: TGTGCCACCACGCGGAAGGGGAGGACAGATACGCAGTATTTT. The encoded protein is CATTRKGRTDTQYF. The V gene is TRBV6-2 or TRBV6-3, the J gene TRBJ2-3; tentatively, D is TRBD2 (6 bases). The V gene lost 10 bases and the J gene lost 3 bases, with 17 bases spanning the gap. Germline lookup yields CDR1 MNHEY and CDR2 SVGEGT. The CDR3 has 14 amino acids.

This clonotype was seen a handful of times. V usage is TRBV6-6 and J usage is TRBJ2-5, with 8 positions matching TRBD2. The trim removed 6 bases at V and 3 bases at J, leaving 6 bases unmatched. This CDR3 contains 14 residues. From germline, CDR1 is MNHNY and CDR2 SVGAGI (reference sequence). The CDR3 region has the DNA TGTGCCAGCAGCCGACTAGCGCGTGAAGAGACCCAGTACTTC. Amino acids: CASSRLAREETQYF.

The table lists this clonotype with a few counts. The chain is built from TRBV7-8 and TRBJ2-1; no clear D. The ends were cut back, 5 bases at V and 6 bases at J, with 11 bases in the middle. Germline V gives CDR1 SGHVS, CDR2 FQNEAQ. The CDR3 length is 13 residues. The CDR3 DNA reads TGTGCCAGCAGCCCCCCCCCCGGCAATGAGCAGTTCTTC. Its protein is CASSPPPGNEQFF. Full variable domain (outside the CDR3, taken from reference TRBV7-8 and TRBJ2-1): GAGVSQSPRYKVAKRGQDVALRCDPISGHVSLFWYQQALGQGPEFLTYFQNEAQLDKSGLPSDRFFAERPEGSVSTLKIQRTQQEDSAVYLCASSPPPGNEQFFGPGTRLTVL.

The table lists this clonotype with a few counts. The chain is built from TRBV5-4 and TRBJ1-2; maybe TRBD1 (5 bases). This CDR3 spans 13 amino acids. Trimming left V 3 bases short and J 7 bases short, with 13 bases between. Germline-derived CDR1 and CDR2 are SGHNT and YYREEE (reference sequence). CDR3 sequence (DNA): TGTGCCAGCAGCTCGAGAGGGGCGGGTGGCTACACCTTC. Its protein is CASSSRGAGGYTF.

This clonotype appeared a few times. The rearrangement joins TRBV5-4 to TRBJ2-5; TRBD2 matches at 9 bases. The germline gives CDR1 SGHNT, CDR2 YYREEE (reference sequence). The ends lost 0 bases at V and 5 bases at J; junction bases unmatched: 8. This CDR3 is 16 amino acids long. Here the CDR3 DNA reads TGTGCCAGCAGCTTGGGTGGCGGGGGGGCCGGGGAGACCCAGTACTTC. Residues: CASSLGGGGAGETQYF.

Regarding this clonotype: Possible read error: a much larger clone is one base away. This likely comes from a read error, as the CDR3 has no conserved phenylalanine or tryptophan at its end. The V gene is TRBV7-9, the J gene TRBJ1-3; 10 nucleotides match TRBD1. There are 18 residues in the CDR3. Germline lookup yields CDR1 SEHNR and CDR2 FQNEAQ (reference sequence). The ends lost 7 bases at V and 0 bases at J; junction bases unmatched: 12. CDR3 in DNA: TGTGCCAGCAAACTTTCCGGGACAGGGGTTTTCTCTGGAAACACCATATATGTT. This codes for CASKLSGTGVFSGNTIYV.

For this clonotype: The junction does not match germline at one end; this may be a read error. This chain uses TRBV7-2 with TRBJ2-7; D may be TRBD2 (5 bases). In germline, CDR1 is SGHTA, CDR2 FQGNSA. The CDR3 totals 13 residues. The CDR3 sequence is CGSSLGRESVQYF. The CDR3 DNA is TGTGGCAGCAGCTTGGGCCGGGAATCAGTGCAGTACTTC.

The table lists this clonotype with a few counts. This rearrangement joins TRBV5-4 to TRBJ2-1; D tentatively reads TRBD1 or TRBD2 (6 bases each). CDR3 length: 13 residues. The germline gives CDR1 SGHNT, CDR2 YYREEE (reference sequence). Trimming shortened V by 2 bases and J by 7 bases, and 10 bases separated the two germline ends. CDR3 DNA: TGTGCCAGCAGCTTAGAAGGGGGGAATGAGCAGTTCTTC. This translates into CASSLEGGNEQFF.

V and J are TRBV20-1 and TRBJ1-6; D is uncertain. Trimming stripped 4 bases from V and 4 bases from J, with 11 bases between. In germline, CDR1 is DFQATT, CDR2 SNEGSKA (reference sequence). CDR3 length: 14 amino acids. CDR3 in amino acids: CSAIPGLYNSPLHF. As DNA, the CDR3 is TGCAGTGCTATTCCGGGATTGTATAATTCACCCCTCCACTTT.

Only a few counts were recorded for this clonotype. The J gene is TRBJ2-7, the V gene TRBV6-2 or TRBV6-3; 8 bases are a match to TRBD2. The germline V gene has CDR1 MNHEY and CDR2 SVGEGT. This CDR3 contains 14 residues. The ends lost 7 bases at V and 5 bases at J; junction bases unmatched: 10. The CDR3 is CASTSGGAFNEQYF. The CDR3 DNA reads as TGTGCCAGCACCTCCGGGGGGGCGTTCAACGAGCAGTACTTC.

CDR3 region: CASSTGVARNNEQFF. CDR3 in DNA: TGTGCCAGCAGCACCGGGGTGGCTAGGAACAATGAGCAGTTCTTC. This chain links TRBV5-4 with TRBJ2-1; TRBD2 is a possible D gene (5 bases). Per germline, CDR1 SGHNT and CDR2 YYREEE (reference sequence). The CDR3 has 15 residues. V gave up 4 bases and J gave up 5 bases, with 16 bases separating them.

A note on this clonotype: Because it lacks the conserved phenylalanine or tryptophan at the end, this CDR3 is likely a read error. J is TRBJ2-7 and V is TRBV7-2; the D is unclear. V was trimmed by 5 bases and J by 3 bases, leaving 11 bases between them. The CDR3 is made up of 13 amino acids. Germline lookup yields CDR1 SGHTA and CDR2 FQGNSA. The CDR3 nucleotides read TGTGCCAGCAGCCTCAGGACGGACTACGAGCAGTACTAC. Translating gives CASSLRTDYEQYY.

This sequence joins TRBV6-2 or TRBV6-3 and TRBJ2-1, with a possible D match to TRBD2 (6 bases). Germline V gene lookup returns CDR1 MNHEY and CDR2 SVGEGT. Deletions cut 10 bases from V and 8 bases from J, with 24 bases between. CDR3 length: 15 residues. Here the CDR3 reads CATYYGGATRDEQFF. As DNA, the CDR3 is TGTGCCACTTACTACGGCGGGGCGACTAGGGATGAGCAGTTCTTC.

The chain is built from TRBV11-2 and TRBJ2-1; 11 nucleotides agree with TRBD2. Germline assignment: CDR1 SGHAT and CDR2 FQNNGV. The CDR3 spans 16 residues. Trimming cost V 5 bases and J 5 bases; bases outside gene matches: 8. For the CDR3, the DNA is TGTGCCAGCAGCCCACTGATAGCGGGAGGGCACAATGAGCAGTTCTTC. Protein: CASSPLIAGGHNEQFF.

This clonotype was detected ten times or more. The chain joins TRBV7-2 to TRBJ2-1; 7 bases fit TRBD2. J lost 3 bases, V lost 10 bases, and 9 bases had no gene match. This CDR3 has 14 residues. The germline V gene has CDR1 SGHTA and CDR2 FQGNSA. Written as DNA, the CDR3 is TGTGCCAAACAGGCTAGCGGATACTACAATGAGCAGTTCTTC. This gives the protein CAKQASGYYNEQFF.